These T cell receptor beta chains were read from a single sample in a study of shared clonotypes between healthy human individuals. The method was immunoSEQ multiplex PCR; TCRdb's version includes in-frame clones alone and lacks a portion of them. The data hold 500,000 to 550,000 clones, with 90% to 96% observed a single time. Sample: naive CD4+ T cells sorted from blood. All receptors derive from a woman aged 30 to 39 in good health. Each CDR3 is given with its conserved first and last residue. Fields, in order: V gene, J gene, D gene, clone size, CDR3 DNA, CDR3 protein. D genes are given only for firm matches. The size entry is marked missing in some rows and otherwise reads once, few, many or a size class.

>TRBV7-2|TRBJ2-1|TRBD1|-
TGTGCCAGCAGCTTTCAGGGACAGGGGTCCAATGAGCAGTTCTTC
CASSFQGQGSNEQFF
>TRBV19|TRBJ2-5|-|once
TGTGCCAGTAGTATACGTAGTAGCGGAGGGGTGGAGACCCAGTACTTC
CASSIRSSGGVETQYF
>TRBV9|TRBJ2-5|-|-
TGTGCCAGCAGCGTAGTGGGGTCGGCGGTAGAAGAGACCCAGTACTTC
CASSVVGSAVEETQYF
>TRBV10-3|TRBJ2-4|-|-
TGTGCCATCAGTGACCCGGGGTTGGCCAAAAACATTCAGTACTTC
CAISDPGLAKNIQYF
>TRBV5-1|TRBJ2-7|TRBD2|-
TGCGCCAGCAGCTTGGTGACTAGCGGGGCCTACGAGCAGTACTTC
CASSLVTSGAYEQYF
>TRBV5-1|TRBJ2-4|TRBD1|-
TGCGCCAGCAGCTTGTTGGGCAAAGGGGGACAGAAACTAGCCAAAAACATTCAGTACTTC
CASSLLGKGGQKLAKNIQYF
>TRBV6-1|TRBJ2-7|-|-
TGTGCCAGCAGCGAAACTAGTCCAGACAGGAACAAATACGAGCAGTACTTC
CASSETSPDRNKYEQYF
>TRBV20-1|TRBJ1-2|-|-
TGCAGTGCTATTTGGGTTGGAGGCTACACCTTC
CSAIWVGGYTF
>TRBV29-1|TRBJ1-3|TRBD1|-
TGCAGCGTAAGGACAGGGCATTATGAAAACACCATATATTTT
CSVRTGHYENTIYF
>TRBV15|TRBJ2-5|TRBD1|-
TGTGCCACCAGCAGATCCCCGGGACAGGCTCGGGTTAAAGAGACCCAGTACTTC
CATSRSPGQARVKETQYF
>TRBV2|TRBJ2-6|TRBD2|-
TGTGCCACCCCTCGAGAGCCAGCCCGACTAGCGGAGATCTCTGGGGCCAACGTCCTGACTTTC
CATPREPARLAEISGANVLTF
>TRBV15|TRBJ2-7|-|-
TGTGCCACCAGCAGAGATAGATCGTACGAGCAGTACTTC
CATSRDRSYEQYF
>TRBV6-1|TRBJ2-6|-|once
TGTGCCAGCAGTGAAGGGACACCCTTAAGGGGGGCCAACGTCCTGACTTTC
CASSEGTPLRGANVLTF
>TRBV6-1|TRBJ1-5|-|once
TGTGCCAGCATTCTTTCCATTTTGAGCAATCAGCCCCAGCATTTT
CASILSILSNQPQHF
>TRBV28|TRBJ2-2|TRBD2|-
TGTGCCAGCAGTCCTAGCGGGGGAGGCACCGGGGAGCTGTTTTTT
CASSPSGGGTGELFF
>TRBV29-1|TRBJ2-5|-|-
TGCAGCGTTGGCAGGGACGAGGAGACCCAGTACTTC
CSVGRDEETQYF
>TRBV6-6|TRBJ1-2|TRBD1|-
TGTGCCAGCAGTAGCTCCGGGACAGGGAACTATGGCTACACCTTC
CASSSSGTGNYGYTF
>TRBV4-1|TRBJ2-5|-|-
TGCGCCAGCAGCCGCCCTGAGACAGGTCTGGGTGAAGAGACCCAGTACTTC
CASSRPETGLGEETQYF
>TRBV28|TRBJ2-1|-|-
TGTGCCAGCGGAGTGACTCTCGCCCTTAATGAGCAGTTCTTC
CASGVTLALNEQFF
>TRBV12-5|TRBJ1-2|-|once
TGTGCTAGTGGTTTATGGGCATCACCCGCCTATGGCTACACCTTC
CASGLWASPAYGYTF
>TRBV6-5|TRBJ2-7|TRBD2|-
TGTGCCAGCAGTTACGGGCGGGAGCGGTACGAGCAGTACTTC
CASSYGRERYEQYF
>TRBV6-5|TRBJ2-3|-|-
TGTGCCAGCAGTTACGGAAGGGGGGTAGATACGCAGTATTTT
CASSYGRGVDTQYF
>TRBV5-1|TRBJ2-7|-|-
TGCGCCAGCAGCCGGTCAGGGGCGGTCTACGAGCAGTACTTC
CASSRSGAVYEQYF
>TRBV4-1|TRBJ1-1|-|-
TGCGCCAGCAGCCAAGGGGCCGGGTTGCAAGCTTTCTTT
CASSQGAGLQAFF
>TRBV6-1|TRBJ1-2|-|-
TGTGCCAGCAGTGACCGGGCCGGCTATGGCTACACCTTC
CASSDRAGYGYTF
>TRBV6-1|TRBJ2-1|TRBD2|-
TGTGCCAGCAGTGATTGGACTAGCGGGGCCGTCAATGAGCAGTTCTTC
CASSDWTSGAVNEQFF
>TRBV18|TRBJ2-7|TRBD2|-
TGTGCCAGCTCACCCCGATTCGGACTAGTCAAGGGCTACGAGCAGTACTTC
CASSPRFGLVKGYEQYF
>TRBV5-5|TRBJ1-2|-|-
TGTGCCAGCAGCTTGGCGGGAGAAGGCTATGGCTACACCTTC
CASSLAGEGYGYTF
>TRBV19|TRBJ2-7|-|-
TGTGCCAGTAGTATCTCGGACAGCCTCTCCTACGAGCAGTACTTC
CASSISDSLSYEQYF
>TRBV27|TRBJ2-2|TRBD2|-
TGTGCCAGCAGTCTCGAGCGGGGAGATTACACCGGGGAGCTGTTTTTT
CASSLERGDYTGELFF
>TRBV28|TRBJ1-2|-|-
TGTGCCAGCAGCCAACAGTATTATGGCTACACCTTC
CASSQQYYGYTF
>TRBV18|TRBJ2-2|TRBD1|-
TGTGCCAGCACCAGGGGGATTGACACCGGGGAGCTGTTTTTT
CASTRGIDTGELFF
>TRBV19|TRBJ2-3|-|-
TGTGCCAGTAGGATCCGTGGTCGAACAGATACGCAGTATTTT
CASRIRGRTDTQYF
>TRBV28|TRBJ2-7|-|-
TGTGCCAGCAGCCCACCCCCAACCTACGAGCAGTACTTC
CASSPPPTYEQYF
>TRBV7-9|TRBJ1-4|TRBD1|-
TGTGCCAGCAGCCCAGGGGGGAAGAATGAAAAACTGTTTTTT
CASSPGGKNEKLFF
>TRBV29-1|TRBJ2-3|TRBD2|-
TGCAGCGTAGACGGGACTAGCGGTACAGATACGCAGTATTTT
CSVDGTSGTDTQYF
>TRBV11-2|TRBJ2-1|-|-
TGTGCCAGCAGCTTTCAGGGTGGGGGCTACAATGAGCAGTTCTTC
CASSFQGGGYNEQFF
>TRBV6-1|TRBJ1-4|-|-
TGTGCCAGCACAGGGGAAGGAGGAGAAAAACTGTTTTTT
CASTGEGGEKLFF
>TRBV27|TRBJ2-2|-|-
TGTGCCAGCAGTCACGGCCCCGGACCCGGGGAGCTGTTTTTT
CASSHGPGPGELFF
>TRBV2|TRBJ1-3|-|-
TGTGCCAGCAGACATTCTGGGGCCGGAAACACCATATATTTT
CASRHSGAGNTIYF
>TRBV6-5|TRBJ1-4|TRBD1|-
TGTGCCAGCAGTTTCCGGGACAGTAATGAAAAACTGTTTTTT
CASSFRDSNEKLFF
>TRBV28|TRBJ2-7|-|-
TGTGCCAGCAGTTTATGGTCTGGCGGGCGGTACGAGCAGTACTTC
CASSLWSGGRYEQYF
>TRBV29-1|TRBJ2-7|-|-
TGCAGCGTTACCGAATGGGGTTACGAGCAGTACTTC
CSVTEWGYEQYF
>TRBV6-6|TRBJ2-3|TRBD2|once
TGTGCCAGCGGCGGGGCGAGCGGGGGTAGCACAGATACGCAGTATTTT
CASGGASGGSTDTQYF
>TRBV5-6|TRBJ2-7|-|-
TGTGCCAGCAGCAAACAGGTCATTGGGATCTACGAGCAGTACTTC
CASSKQVIGIYEQYF
>TRBV18|TRBJ2-7|-|-
TGTGCCAGCTCACCAAGTGACGGCTACGAGCAGTACTTC
CASSPSDGYEQYF
>TRBV7-9|TRBJ2-7|-|-
TGTGCCAGCAGCTTAAGGACTCCCTACGAGCAGTACTTC
CASSLRTPYEQYF
>TRBV11-2|TRBJ2-3|TRBD2|once
TGTGCCAGCAGCCTTCCCCCCAGCGGGGGCACAGATACGCAGTATTTT
CASSLPPSGGTDTQYF
>TRBV5-1|TRBJ2-1|-|-
TGCGCCAGCAGCTCCCGCCCGGACTTGCTCACATACAATGAGCAGTTCTTC
CASSSRPDLLTYNEQFF
>TRBV18|TRBJ2-3|-|-
TGTGCCAGCTTACCGGGCCTAGACACAGATACGCAGTATTTT
CASLPGLDTDTQYF
>TRBV27|TRBJ2-7|TRBD1|once
TGTGCCAGCAGTCGCGCCGGACAGGGGGCTTGGTACGAGCAGTACTTC
CASSRAGQGAWYEQYF
>TRBV19|TRBJ1-2|TRBD1|-
TGTGCCAGTAGTGATTTCCGGGACAGGGTCTATGGCTACACCTTC
CASSDFRDRVYGYTF
>TRBV28|TRBJ2-7|-|-
TGTGCCAGCACACGACGGGCACAATCCTACGAGCAGTACTTC
CASTRRAQSYEQYF
>TRBV7-6|TRBJ2-3|TRBD2|-
TGTGCCAGCAGCTTAGAAGAGGGACTAGCGGGAGTTACAGATACGCAGTATTTT
CASSLEEGLAGVTDTQYF
>TRBV5-1|TRBJ1-1|-|-
TGCGCCAGCAGCTTGTGGACACACACTGAAGCTTTCTTT
CASSLWTHTEAFF
>TRBV27|TRBJ2-7|TRBD2|once
TGTGCCAGCACTGTAGCGGGGGGGTACGAGCAGTACTTC
CASTVAGGYEQYF
>TRBV7-6|TRBJ2-6|-|-
TGTGCCAGCAGCTTAGACAGCTCTGGGGCCAACGTCCTGACTTTC
CASSLDSSGANVLTF
>TRBV11-2|TRBJ2-2|TRBD2|-
TGTGCCAGCAGCTCCTTGATAGGGCGGGAGTCCGGGGAGCTGTTTTTT
CASSSLIGRESGELFF
>TRBV28|TRBJ1-4|-|-
TGTGCCAGCAGTCGGGGGGATGTAGATGAAAAACTGTTTTTT
CASSRGDVDEKLFF
>TRBV14|TRBJ2-1|-|-
TGTGCCAGCAGCCAAGTTAATTGGGGTTTACGACACAATGAGCAGTTCTTC
CASSQVNWGLRHNEQFF